A selection of T cell receptor beta chains follows, all from one sample in a study of shared clonotypes between healthy human individuals. Clones were sequenced by immunoSEQ multiplex PCR, and TCRdb holds only the in-frame ones, with some missing. The sample lists about 2 million clones, roughly 95% occurring once. The sample comprised naive CD8+ T cells sorted from blood. All receptors come from a man aged 18-30 years in good health. CDR3s include the opening cysteine and the closing phenylalanine or tryptophan. Each record gives: J gene, D gene, clone size, V gene, CDR3 length, CDR3 DNA, CDR3 protein. The D gene is left open where the match is weak. The size of a clone is reported for some rows only, either as once, few or many, or as a class for expanded clones.

j_gene: TRBJ2-7; d_gene: NA; abundance: once; v_gene: TRBV7-9; len: 14; CDR3nt: TGTGCCACCACAACGGGGCCTAACACCTACGAGCAGTACTTC; CDR3aa: CATTTGPNTYEQYF
j_gene: TRBJ2-7; d_gene: NA; abundance: NA; v_gene: TRBV27; len: 14; CDR3nt: TGTGCCAGCAGTACCCTGGGGGTGGGGAGCGAGCAGTACTTC; CDR3aa: CASSTLGVGSEQYF
j_gene: TRBJ1-1; d_gene: TRBD1; abundance: NA; v_gene: TRBV11-2; len: 14; CDR3nt: TGTGCCAGCAGCGCTTACCAGGGGGGCCTTGAAGCTTTCTTT; CDR3aa: CASSAYQGGLEAFF
j_gene: TRBJ2-7; d_gene: TRBD2; abundance: NA; v_gene: TRBV27; len: 15; CDR3nt: TGTGCCAGCAGTCCCCTCCCGGGACTAGATCCCGAGCAGTACTTC; CDR3aa: CASSPLPGLDPEQYF
j_gene: TRBJ2-7; d_gene: NA; abundance: NA; v_gene: TRBV27; len: 12; CDR3nt: TGTGCCAGTCCAGGATCGCCCTACGAGCAGTACTTC; CDR3aa: CASPGSPYEQYF
j_gene: TRBJ1-1; d_gene: TRBD1; abundance: NA; v_gene: TRBV6-5; len: 15; CDR3nt: TGTGCCAGCAGTCCGGGACAGATTCCGACCACTGAAGCTTTCTTT; CDR3aa: CASSPGQIPTTEAFF
j_gene: TRBJ1-1; d_gene: TRBD1; abundance: NA; v_gene: TRBV11-3; len: 13; CDR3nt: TGTGCCAGCAGTTTTGCAGGGGGCACTGAAGCTTTCTTT; CDR3aa: CASSFAGGTEAFF
j_gene: TRBJ2-1; d_gene: TRBD1; abundance: NA; v_gene: TRBV25-1; len: 14; CDR3nt: TGTGCCAGCAGTGAATGGGACAGGGTAGATGAGCAGTTCTTC; CDR3aa: CASSEWDRVDEQFF
j_gene: TRBJ2-3; d_gene: NA; abundance: once; v_gene: TRBV4-3; len: 17; CDR3nt: TGCGCCAGCAGCCAAGAGTATCTCGATACTAGCACAGATACGCAGTATTTT; CDR3aa: CASSQEYLDTSTDTQYF
j_gene: TRBJ1-1; d_gene: NA; abundance: NA; v_gene: TRBV6-1; len: 14; CDR3nt: TGTGCCAGCAGTGACCTTTGGGAGAACACTGAAGCTTTCTTT; CDR3aa: CASSDLWENTEAFF
j_gene: TRBJ2-7; d_gene: TRBD1; abundance: NA; v_gene: TRBV29-1; len: 15; CDR3nt: TGCAGCGTTGCTGGTTCCGGGACAGGCCTCTACGAGCAGTACTTC; CDR3aa: CSVAGSGTGLYEQYF
j_gene: TRBJ2-7; d_gene: NA; abundance: NA; v_gene: TRBV27; len: 16; CDR3nt: TGTGCCAGCAGTTTAATAGGGGGTTCAAGCTCCTACGAGCAGTACTTC; CDR3aa: CASSLIGGSSSYEQYF
j_gene: TRBJ1-3; d_gene: NA; abundance: NA; v_gene: TRBV5-4; len: 16; CDR3nt: TGTGCCAGCAGCTTGGGGGGCAGGGACTTCGGAAACACCATATATTTT; CDR3aa: CASSLGGRDFGNTIYF
j_gene: TRBJ2-7; d_gene: NA; abundance: NA; v_gene: TRBV5-8; len: 13; CDR3nt: TGTGCCAGCAGCTCCGGGCTTTTCTACGAGCAGTACTTC; CDR3aa: CASSSGLFYEQYF
j_gene: TRBJ1-2; d_gene: TRBD1; abundance: NA; v_gene: TRBV14; len: 12; CDR3nt: TGTGCCAGCAGCGACAGGGGGGATGGCTACACCTTC; CDR3aa: CASSDRGDGYTF
j_gene: TRBJ1-5; d_gene: NA; abundance: NA; v_gene: TRBV28; len: 14; CDR3nt: TGTGCCGCCTGGGACGGGATGAAGAATCAGCCCCAGCATTTT; CDR3aa: CAAWDGMKNQPQHF
j_gene: TRBJ2-7; d_gene: TRBD1; abundance: NA; v_gene: TRBV10-1; len: 14; CDR3nt: TGCGCCAGCAGTGAGTCGACAGGGGCGGCCGAGCAGTACTTC; CDR3aa: CASSESTGAAEQYF
j_gene: TRBJ2-2; d_gene: NA; abundance: NA; v_gene: TRBV27; len: 15; CDR3nt: TGTGCCAGCAGGGCGAGGGGTTCCCCAACCGGGGAGCTGTTTTTT; CDR3aa: CASRARGSPTGELFF
j_gene: TRBJ2-3; d_gene: NA; abundance: NA; v_gene: TRBV11-1; len: 16; CDR3nt: TGTGCCAGCAGTTCCCTGACGAGTGGATACACAGATACGCAGTATTTT; CDR3aa: CASSSLTSGYTDTQYF
j_gene: TRBJ1-2; d_gene: NA; abundance: NA; v_gene: TRBV7-6; len: 13; CDR3nt: TGTGCCAGCAGCTTAGAAGGGAACTATGGCTACACCTTC; CDR3aa: CASSLEGNYGYTF
j_gene: TRBJ2-5; d_gene: NA; abundance: NA; v_gene: TRBV4-1; len: 16; CDR3nt: TGCGCCAGCAGCCAAGCCCGAGAGCTCGCGTACGGGTCCCAGTACTTC; CDR3aa: CASSQARELAYGSQYF
j_gene: TRBJ2-1; d_gene: TRBD2; abundance: NA; v_gene: TRBV19; len: 13; CDR3nt: TGTGCCAGTAGCCTAGCGGGTACGTATGAGCAGTTCTTC; CDR3aa: CASSLAGTYEQFF
j_gene: TRBJ1-1; d_gene: NA; abundance: once; v_gene: TRBV19; len: 16; CDR3nt: TGTGCCAGTAGTACCTGGACGGGCTTCTCGTACACTGAAGCTTTCTTT; CDR3aa: CASSTWTGFSYTEAFF
j_gene: TRBJ2-5; d_gene: NA; abundance: NA; v_gene: TRBV27; len: 11; CDR3nt: TGTGCCAGCAGTCTGGATGGGACCCAGTACTTC; CDR3aa: CASSLDGTQYF
j_gene: TRBJ2-1; d_gene: NA; abundance: NA; v_gene: TRBV5-1; len: 14; CDR3nt: TGCGCCAGCAGCTTCGATTTCTCCTACAATGAGCAGTTCTTC; CDR3aa: CASSFDFSYNEQFF
j_gene: TRBJ1-3; d_gene: TRBD1; abundance: NA; v_gene: TRBV4-1; len: 16; CDR3nt: TGCGCCAGCAGCCAAGACCCTGGACAGGGTGGAAACACCATATATTTT; CDR3aa: CASSQDPGQGGNTIYF
j_gene: TRBJ1-1; d_gene: NA; abundance: NA; v_gene: TRBV27; len: 15; CDR3nt: TGTGCCAGCAGTTTAAGGGAGGATCTGAACACTGAAGCTTTCTTT; CDR3aa: CASSLREDLNTEAFF
j_gene: TRBJ2-7; d_gene: TRBD1; abundance: once; v_gene: TRBV4-1; len: 17; CDR3nt: TGCGCCAGCAGCCAAGGTGGGTCGGGACAGGGGCACTACGAGCAGTACTTC; CDR3aa: CASSQGGSGQGHYEQYF
j_gene: TRBJ2-3; d_gene: NA; abundance: NA; v_gene: TRBV28; len: 13; CDR3nt: TGTGCCAGCAGTTTAGTTCGTCGAGATACGCAGTATTTT; CDR3aa: CASSLVRRDTQYF
j_gene: TRBJ2-7; d_gene: TRBD1; abundance: once; v_gene: TRBV11-2; len: 17; CDR3nt: TGTGCCAGCAGCTTAGCACGGGGACCGACAGGGTCCAACGAGCAGTACTTC; CDR3aa: CASSLARGPTGSNEQYF
j_gene: TRBJ2-5; d_gene: NA; abundance: NA; v_gene: TRBV10-2; len: 16; CDR3nt: TGCGCCAGCAGTGACGGGGTTGCGGGACCTCAAGAGACCCAGTACTTC; CDR3aa: CASSDGVAGPQETQYF
j_gene: TRBJ2-7; d_gene: NA; abundance: NA; v_gene: TRBV7-6; len: 13; CDR3nt: TGTGCCAGCAGCTTAGAGACTACCTACGAGCAGTACTTC; CDR3aa: CASSLETTYEQYF
j_gene: TRBJ2-5; d_gene: TRBD2; abundance: NA; v_gene: TRBV7-9; len: 15; CDR3nt: TGTGCCAGCCACTTAGCGGGAGAGAACCAAGAGACCCAGTACTTC; CDR3aa: CASHLAGENQETQYF
j_gene: TRBJ1-5; d_gene: TRBD1; abundance: NA; v_gene: TRBV6-1; len: 14; CDR3nt: TGTGCCAGTCTTCGACAGGGGGCAAATCAGCCCCAGCATTTT; CDR3aa: CASLRQGANQPQHF
j_gene: TRBJ1-6; d_gene: NA; abundance: NA; v_gene: TRBV13; len: 16; CDR3nt: TGTGCCAGCAGCTTCCTACAGGAGATGGGTAATTCACCCCTCCACTTT; CDR3aa: CASSFLQEMGNSPLHF
j_gene: TRBJ2-5; d_gene: NA; abundance: NA; v_gene: TRBV19; len: 14; CDR3nt: TGTGCCAGTAGTATCCCCGACATCCAAGAGACCCAGTACTTC; CDR3aa: CASSIPDIQETQYF
j_gene: TRBJ1-4; d_gene: TRBD1; abundance: NA; v_gene: TRBV6-1; len: 14; CDR3nt: TGTGCCAGCAGCTACAGGGGGCTGGAGGAAAAACTGTTTTTT; CDR3aa: CASSYRGLEEKLFF
j_gene: TRBJ1-3; d_gene: NA; abundance: NA; v_gene: TRBV27; len: 18; CDR3nt: TGTGCCAGCAGTTTATGGCCGCCGACAGAATTCTCTGGAAACACCATATATTTT; CDR3aa: CASSLWPPTEFSGNTIYF
j_gene: TRBJ2-7; d_gene: NA; abundance: NA; v_gene: TRBV5-1; len: 14; CDR3nt: TGCGCCAGCAGCTTAGGGGGAAATACCTACGAGCAGTACTTC; CDR3aa: CASSLGGNTYEQYF
j_gene: TRBJ2-1; d_gene: TRBD1; abundance: NA; v_gene: TRBV5-3; len: 13; CDR3nt: TGTGCCAGAAGCACGACAGGGTGGGATGAGCAGTTCTTC; CDR3aa: CARSTTGWDEQFF
j_gene: TRBJ2-7; d_gene: NA; abundance: NA; v_gene: TRBV28; len: 14; CDR3nt: TGTGCCAGCAGTTTAGATGCAGGGTCCTACGAGCAGTACTTC; CDR3aa: CASSLDAGSYEQYF
j_gene: TRBJ2-3; d_gene: NA; abundance: NA; v_gene: TRBV9; len: 17; CDR3nt: TGTGCCAGCAGCGCAATGCAGGGACTCCTTCACACAGATACGCAGTATTTT; CDR3aa: CASSAMQGLLHTDTQYF
j_gene: TRBJ2-5; d_gene: NA; abundance: NA; v_gene: TRBV4-3; len: 12; CDR3nt: TGCGCCAGCAGCCAGGGAGGTGAGACCCAGTACTTC; CDR3aa: CASSQGGETQYF
j_gene: TRBJ1-6; d_gene: NA; abundance: NA; v_gene: TRBV4-1; len: 17; CDR3nt: TGCGCCAGCAGCCAAGATCCGGTGGGAACCTATAATTCACCCCTCCACTTT; CDR3aa: CASSQDPVGTYNSPLHF
j_gene: TRBJ1-3; d_gene: NA; abundance: NA; v_gene: TRBV9; len: 16; CDR3nt: TGTGCCAGCGACCCAGGGGAAAATCTCTCTGGAAACACCATATATTTT; CDR3aa: CASDPGENLSGNTIYF
j_gene: TRBJ2-1; d_gene: TRBD2; abundance: NA; v_gene: TRBV9; len: 13; CDR3nt: TGTGCCAGCAGCGTCGGAGCGGGATATGAGCAGTTCTTC; CDR3aa: CASSVGAGYEQFF
j_gene: TRBJ1-5; d_gene: NA; abundance: NA; v_gene: TRBV2; len: 14; CDR3nt: TGTGCCAGCGGGGTAACGGGGAGGGAGAGGCCCCAGCATTTT; CDR3aa: CASGVTGRERPQHF
j_gene: TRBJ2-3; d_gene: NA; abundance: NA; v_gene: TRBV15; len: 16; CDR3nt: TGTGCCACCAGCAGTGATACCCCGCCTAGCACAGATACGCAGTATTTT; CDR3aa: CATSSDTPPSTDTQYF
j_gene: TRBJ2-2; d_gene: NA; abundance: NA; v_gene: TRBV28; len: 14; CDR3nt: TGTGCCAGCAGTCTTCGGGGGGCCGCCGGGGAGCTGTTTTTT; CDR3aa: CASSLRGAAGELFF